A selection of T cell receptor beta chains follows, all from one sample in a study of beta chain features in type 1 diabetes. Using immunoSEQ multiplex PCR, the repertoire was profiled, and TCRdb retains in-frame clones only, with some absent. The repertoire holds around 280,000 clones, with approximately 16% as singletons. Sequenced input: naive CD4+ T cells from blood. These receptors were collected from a man aged 18 to 30 with type 1 diabetes. The CDR3 runs from the conserved cysteine through the conserved F or W. Each record gives: clone size, J gene, D gene, V gene, CDR3 DNA, CDR3 protein. The D gene is left open where the match is weak. Not every row has a clone size; where given, it reads once, few, many or a size class.

size: .
J: TRBJ2-2
D: .
V: TRBV11-3
DNA: TGTGCCAGCAGCCGGGTGGCCGGGGAGCTGTTTTTT
CDR3: CASSRVAGELFF

size: .
J: TRBJ2-5
D: .
V: TRBV29-1
DNA: TGCAGCGTTGAAGATTGGGCAGGCCAAGAGACCCAGTACTTC
CDR3: CSVEDWAGQETQYF

size: .
J: TRBJ2-7
D: .
V: TRBV18
DNA: TGTGCCAGCTCACCAAGACAGCTCTACGAGCAGTACTTC
CDR3: CASSPRQLYEQYF

size: few
J: TRBJ1-2
D: .
V: TRBV9
DNA: TGTGCCAGCAGCGTAGGGAGAACAGGAGGGCAGGACTATGGCTACACCTTC
CDR3: CASSVGRTGGQDYGYTF

size: few
J: TRBJ2-7
D: .
V: TRBV6-5
DNA: TGTGCCAGCAGTCCCATGAACCCTAGGTACGAGCAGTACTTC
CDR3: CASSPMNPRYEQYF

size: .
J: TRBJ2-5
D: TRBD1
V: TRBV4-3
DNA: TGCGCCAGCAGCCAAGATCTCCAGGGGGAGTTAGAGACCCAGTACTTC
CDR3: CASSQDLQGELETQYF

size: few
J: TRBJ1-6
D: TRBD1
V: TRBV30
DNA: TGTGCCTGGAGTCCCGGACAGGCTGGTTCACCCCTCCACTTT
CDR3: CAWSPGQAGSPLHF

size: .
J: TRBJ2-7
D: TRBD1
V: TRBV9
DNA: TGTGCCAGCAGCGTAGGTCCAGGGGGCGCCTACGAGCAGTACTTC
CDR3: CASSVGPGGAYEQYF

size: few
J: TRBJ1-2
D: .
V: TRBV7-2
DNA: TGTGCCAGCAGCCCCCTTTGGGGGAGGGATGGCTACACCTTC
CDR3: CASSPLWGRDGYTF

size: few
J: TRBJ2-7
D: TRBD2
V: TRBV29-1
DNA: TGCAGCGTCGGGAGGGGTTCAGTCAGGAACGAGCAGTACTTC
CDR3: CSVGRGSVRNEQYF

size: .
J: TRBJ1-1
D: TRBD1
V: TRBV30
DNA: TGTGCCTGGAGGGACAGGGGGAACACTGAAGCTTTCTTT
CDR3: CAWRDRGNTEAFF

size: .
J: TRBJ2-5
D: .
V: TRBV7-9
DNA: TGTGCCAGCAGCCCAGGTCAAGAGACCCAGTACTTC
CDR3: CASSPGQETQYF

size: .
J: TRBJ2-1
D: TRBD2
V: TRBV30
DNA: TGTGCCTGGAGTGTTTCGGGACTAGGTTTCTCTGCCTACAATGAGCAGTTCTTC
CDR3: CAWSVSGLGFSAYNEQFF

size: .
J: TRBJ2-1
D: .
V: TRBV28
DNA: TGTGCCAGCAGTTTCTATCCCTACAATGAGCAGTTCTTC
CDR3: CASSFYPYNEQFF

size: .
J: TRBJ1-1
D: TRBD1
V: TRBV15
DNA: TGTGCCACCAGCAGAGATAGGAGGGGGCGCGGGGCTGAAGCTTTCTTT
CDR3: CATSRDRRGRGAEAFF

size: .
J: TRBJ2-7
D: .
V: TRBV5-4
DNA: TGTGCCAGCAGCTTGAGACAGGACTACGAGCAGTACTTC
CDR3: CASSLRQDYEQYF

size: .
J: TRBJ2-1
D: .
V: TRBV28
DNA: TGTGCCAGCAGTCCCCTCAGGGGCAAACACACCAATGAGCAGTTCTTC
CDR3: CASSPLRGKHTNEQFF

size: few
J: TRBJ2-3
D: TRBD1
V: TRBV19
DNA: TGTGCCAGCAGGAGGGACAGGGTCACAGATACGCAGTATTTT
CDR3: CASRRDRVTDTQYF

size: .
J: TRBJ2-1
D: TRBD2
V: TRBV30
DNA: TGTGCCTGGAGTGTACGCTTAGCGGGAGGCTACAATGAGCAGTTCTTC
CDR3: CAWSVRLAGGYNEQFF

size: .
J: TRBJ2-7
D: .
V: TRBV28
DNA: TGTGCCAGCAGTTTTTCTCTTTCCTACGAGCAGTACTTC
CDR3: CASSFSLSYEQYF

size: .
J: TRBJ1-6
D: .
V: TRBV11-2
DNA: TGTGCCAGCAGCGCCGTTGGTGGGGCGAATTCACCCCTCCACTTT
CDR3: CASSAVGGANSPLHF

size: .
J: TRBJ1-6
D: TRBD1
V: TRBV6-6
DNA: TGTGCCAGTGGGCAGGGGGCAGCACCCCTCCACTTT
CDR3: CASGQGAAPLHF

size: .
J: TRBJ2-5
D: TRBD2
V: TRBV5-4
DNA: TGTGCCAGCAGCCCGGGACTAGCCAGAGAAGGGGAGACCCAGTACTTC
CDR3: CASSPGLAREGETQYF

size: few
J: TRBJ2-2
D: TRBD1
V: TRBV11-2
DNA: TGTGCCAGCAGCCCAACGGACAGGGCTCGGACCGGGGAGCTGTTTTTT
CDR3: CASSPTDRARTGELFF

size: .
J: TRBJ2-1
D: TRBD1
V: TRBV28
DNA: TGTGCCAGCAGAAGGACAGGGGCGCTTGGCAATGAGCAGTTCTTC
CDR3: CASRRTGALGNEQFF

size: few
J: TRBJ2-3
D: .
V: TRBV2
DNA: TGTGCCAGCAGCCTACTGGGGCGCACAGATACGCAGTATTTT
CDR3: CASSLLGRTDTQYF

size: few
J: TRBJ2-7
D: TRBD1
V: TRBV5-1
DNA: TGCGCCAGCAGCCCAGCCCGGGACAGGGTAACCTACGAGCAGTACTTC
CDR3: CASSPARDRVTYEQYF

size: few
J: TRBJ1-2
D: .
V: TRBV20-1
DNA: TGCAGTGCTAGAAACAGGGCTGGCTACACCTTC
CDR3: CSARNRAGYTF

size: .
J: TRBJ1-1
D: .
V: TRBV29-1
DNA: TGCAGCGTTCCTGGACACCCTGAAGCTTTCTTT
CDR3: CSVPGHPEAFF

size: .
J: TRBJ1-6
D: .
V: TRBV5-1
DNA: TGCGCCAGCAGCTGGGAAGGGGTTCATAATTCACCCCTCCACTTT
CDR3: CASSWEGVHNSPLHF

size: few
J: TRBJ2-2
D: .
V: TRBV7-2
DNA: TGTGCCAGCAGCTTAGTGGTAGAGATCGGGGAGCTGTTTTTT
CDR3: CASSLVVEIGELFF

size: few
J: TRBJ2-1
D: TRBD2
V: TRBV5-1
DNA: TGCGCCAGCAGCTTGGTAGCGGGGGCAGACAATGAGCAGTTCTTC
CDR3: CASSLVAGADNEQFF

size: few
J: TRBJ2-7
D: TRBD2
V: TRBV5-1
DNA: TGCGCCAGCAGCTTGGGAGGACTAGCGGTTTACGAGCAGTACTTC
CDR3: CASSLGGLAVYEQYF

size: few
J: TRBJ2-1
D: TRBD2
V: TRBV4-2
DNA: TGTGCCAGCAGCCTCCCAGGAGTAGCGGGATACAATGAGCAGTTCTTC
CDR3: CASSLPGVAGYNEQFF

size: few
J: TRBJ2-5
D: TRBD2
V: TRBV7-2
DNA: TGTGCCAGCAGGACGGGGGGTCAAGAGACCCAGTACTTC
CDR3: CASRTGGQETQYF

size: few
J: TRBJ2-5
D: .
V: TRBV30
DNA: TGTGCCTGGAGTGGCATCTATTTGAAGGAGACCCAGTACTTC
CDR3: CAWSGIYLKETQYF

size: few
J: TRBJ2-7
D: TRBD2
V: TRBV5-1
DNA: TGCGCCAGCAGCTGGGGACTAGGTTGGGAGCAGTACTTC
CDR3: CASSWGLGWEQYF

size: .
J: TRBJ2-1
D: TRBD2
V: TRBV2
DNA: TGTGCCAGCAGGGCACGGACTAGCTCGTGGGATGAGCAGTTCTTC
CDR3: CASRARTSSWDEQFF

size: few
J: TRBJ2-5
D: .
V: TRBV2
DNA: TGTGCCAGCAGTCGAGAGACCCAGTACTTC
CDR3: CASSRETQYF

size: .
J: TRBJ2-2
D: TRBD2
V: TRBV2
DNA: TGTGCCAGCCTAGCGGGGGGGCGTACCGGGGAGCTGTTTTTT
CDR3: CASLAGGRTGELFF

size: few
J: TRBJ2-3
D: TRBD2
V: TRBV2
DNA: TGTGCCAGCAGGCTAGCGGGCCCTCCAGATACGCAGTATTTT
CDR3: CASRLAGPPDTQYF

size: .
J: TRBJ2-2
D: TRBD1
V: TRBV28
DNA: TGTGCCAGCTGGGACAGAACGAACACCGGGGAGCTGTTTTTT
CDR3: CASWDRTNTGELFF

size: .
J: TRBJ1-5
D: .
V: TRBV30
DNA: TGTGCCTGGAGCCGGACTCCTAACTACGGACAGCCCCAGCATTTT
CDR3: CAWSRTPNYGQPQHF

size: few
J: TRBJ2-3
D: TRBD2
V: TRBV5-4
DNA: TGTGCCAGCAGCTCGGATTCCGGGACTAGAGGGTATTTT
CDR3: CASSSDSGTRGYF

size: few
J: TRBJ1-1
D: TRBD1
V: TRBV5-1
DNA: TGCGCCAGCGGGATAGGGACAGATCGAGGAGCTTTCTTT
CDR3: CASGIGTDRGAFF

size: .
J: TRBJ2-5
D: TRBD2
V: TRBV5-1
DNA: TGCGCCAGCAGCTTGGAGGCGACTAGCGGTAACCAAGAGACCCAGTACTTC
CDR3: CASSLEATSGNQETQYF

size: .
J: TRBJ2-7
D: TRBD2
V: TRBV9
DNA: TGTGCCAGCAGCATCACCGGGACTAGCAGGGAGCAGTACTTC
CDR3: CASSITGTSREQYF

size: .
J: TRBJ2-3
D: TRBD1
V: TRBV28
DNA: TGTGCCAGCAGTTCACAGGGGTCTAGCACAGATACGCAGTATTTT
CDR3: CASSSQGSSTDTQYF

size: once
J: TRBJ2-7
D: TRBD1
V: TRBV2
DNA: TGTGCCAGCAGCAGACAGGGGGTGGGGGAGCAGTACTTC
CDR3: CASSRQGVGEQYF

size: few
J: TRBJ1-1
D: .
V: TRBV18
DNA: TGTGCCAGCTCACCACGGACAACTATGAACACTGAAGCTTTCTTT
CDR3: CASSPRTTMNTEAFF

size: many
J: TRBJ2-5
D: TRBD1
V: TRBV4-3
DNA: TGCGCCAGCAGCCAAGATTTCTACAGGGGCCAGACCCAGTACTTC
CDR3: CASSQDFYRGQTQYF

size: .
J: TRBJ2-1
D: TRBD2
V: TRBV7-9
DNA: TGTGCCAGCAGCCGAGCGGGGTACTCCTACAATGAGCAGTTCTTC
CDR3: CASSRAGYSYNEQFF

size: few
J: TRBJ1-6
D: TRBD1
V: TRBV27
DNA: TGTGCCAGCAGTTTATCGGGACAGGGGGTTTCACCCCTCCACTTT
CDR3: CASSLSGQGVSPLHF